Included here is one TCR beta chain sequence, with context. What antigen it recognizes has not been identified. Nothing much larger sits one base from this clone, and base qualities are not available. The cohort was made up of 500 to 800 healthy bone marrow donors. At the time of sampling, every cohort member was nominally healthy, though immune exposures that went unrecorded were likely present. The donor tested CMV seropositive, placing the donor among the 289 seropositive members of the cohort. Every donor gave a peripheral blood sample, and the peripheral blood mononuclear cells from that sample were used for TCR beta sequencing. The Qiagen DNeasy Blood Extraction Kit was used to extract genomic DNA from the blood cell samples. Libraries were constructed by the immunoSEQ multiplex PCR assay. A mixture of 60 forward primers for TCR Vbeta segments and 13 reverse primers for TCR Jbeta segments was used in the multiplex PCR. The CDR3 region of rearranged TCR beta genes was amplified from genomic DNA by a multiplex PCR assay. Amplified TCR beta libraries were sequenced as 87-base-pair reads on the Illumina HiSeq System. The original pipeline was this. In a later analysis, approximately 74 million unique TCR beta chains were counted across the approximately 620 repertoires, and roughly 9.9 million of these chains were shared by at least two donors. To remove PCR and sequencing errors, raw reads were error-corrected and collapsed into unique sequences using a nearest-neighbor algorithm that merged closely related sequences. To assign V, D and J gene segments, CDR3 sequences were aligned to IMGT reference sequences. For a sequence to be retained, a match of at least six nucleotides was required to both a V gene segment and a J gene segment. A rearrangement was called productive if the CDR3 had no stop codons and remained in frame with V and J, and every other rearrangement was called non-productive. Following IMGT convention, CDR3 was defined as the stretch from the second conserved V-encoded cysteine to the conserved J-encoded phenylalanine. Sequences without an unambiguous match to a single V gene segment were excluded from the earlier analysis of several hundred of the donors. In an earlier analysis of about 590 of the donors, a V segment was called functional when productive rearrangements were above 56.7%, and segregating when the standard deviation between donors exceeded 5%. A statistical classification framework was built for diagnosing cytomegalovirus status from the catalog of TCR beta chain sequences. A later analysis assigned V and J genes by comparing TCR nucleotide sequences with IMGT/GENE-DB human TR gene sequences. In a later analysis, CDR3 sequences and most-parsimonious VDJ recombination scenarios were assigned using the TCRdist pipeline. In a later analysis, every TCR beta chain was defined by the combination of its CDR3 amino acid sequence and its V-gene family, and reads without a unique V-gene family were dropped. As a way to deal with suspected cross-contamination and a sequencing artifact, a later analysis dropped 592 nucleotide sequences that were highly shared and had low generation probability. In a later analysis, a clonal expansion index was calculated for each public chain from normalized within-repertoire ranks of inferred template counts. In a later analysis, generation probabilities were computed using a VDJ recombination model fitted to out-of-frame rearrangements, and the results were checked against IGoR. In a later analysis, hypergeometric tests were used to score TCR-TCR, TCR-HLA and TCR-CMV co-occurrence, with a repertoire-size bias correction applied to TCR pairs. False discovery rates were estimated in a later analysis by permuting HLA or CMV assignments 20 times. A later analysis grouped co-occurring TCRs with DBSCAN, adding TCRdist sequence similarity when clustering within HLA-allele-positive subsets. Repertoires with fewer than 30,000 or more than 120,000 public chains, plus five repertoires with anomalous nucleotide sharing, were excluded from co-occurrence clustering. Held by TCRdb, this immuneACCESS table contains in-frame sequences only and omits some clones. Under half of the omission traces to an unresolved V gene where checked; the cause of the rest is unknown. V and J calls plus clone size are reproduced from that table; the DNA served to infer D and trimming. The sample table holds around 190,000 clones, of which 75% to 85% were seen once. The leading ten clones occupy roughly 14% of the sample.

This sample was included in a study of cytomegalovirus exposure and HLA in healthy donors (dated by TCRdb to 2016 to 2017). Background for the entire study: An earlier analysis of 587 of the donors reported about 250 Gb of sequence data and some 120 million unique TCR beta sequences from around 200 million T cells. An early release that covered some 640 HLA-typed donors contained around 300 gigabases of sequencing data and tens of millions of unique TCR sequences. Of the roughly 400 genotyped donors, approximately 80% fell in the genetic ancestry cluster associated with self-reported Caucasian donors. The study was designed to test whether signatures of past pathogen exposure could be identified by cataloging public T cell receptors. The study used immunosequencing to profile the T cell repertoires of approximately 650 subjects and linked those repertoires to cytomegalovirus serostatus. In addition to the first cohort of 666 subjects, a separate validation cohort of under 150 different subjects was used. To predict cytomegalovirus infection status, the study brought together high-throughput TCR immunosequencing, statistical association of individual TCRs with disease status, and machine learning. In a later analysis, previously published TCR beta repertoires from 550 to 750 donors were re-analyzed and high-resolution HLA genotyping was added so that TCR occurrence patterns could be studied. In the later analysis, no new phenotypic data were used to find candidate immune exposures; instead, reliance was placed on TCR beta sequences and their occurrence across donors. An earlier analysis of several hundred of the donors used high-throughput TCR beta sequencing to judge whether each TCR beta V gene segment behaved as functional or pseudogenic. Donor age, sex, ethnicity and CMV serostatus were compiled alongside the repertoire data. A later genetic analysis took genome-wide SNP genotypes for about three fifths of the 666 donors and used that subset as a discovery cohort. Every discovery cohort repertoire had been produced on one sequencing platform. HLA typing covered class I and class II loci at four-digit resolution. The number of donors typed differed by locus, with about 629-630 for A, B, C, DRB1 and DQB1, roughly 520 for DQA1, approximately 570 for DPA1, and some 440 for DPB1. Five DR-DQ haplotypes were handled as single units for association and clustering, since linkage in the cohort was strong. Across 398 genotyped donors of the cohort, an average of about 240,000 unique TCR beta nucleotide sequences per donor were sequenced, and approximately 17% of those sequences were non-productive.

Beyond this particular receptor, the publication reports: Because counts were too low, 15 to 20 rarely observed V segments, including chromosome 9 orphons, were excluded from the earlier analysis of several hundred of the donors. Some IMGT-functional V segments, including TRBV6-2 and TRBV6-3, could not be told apart with the 87-base-pair reads, so those segments were excluded. In a later analysis, the rate of TCR association differed among HLA loci, with DRB1 alleles having the most associated TCRs and HLA-C alleles having the fewest. Most TCR sequences were observed very rarely across donors, whereas some public TCRs were present in many individuals. When HLA alleles, especially DR and DQ, strongly co-occurred, attributing TCR associations to individual alleles was difficult. The sequencing pipeline was judged likely to have produced a cluster of highly shared sequence variants as a technical artifact. The cohort was sequenced for TCR beta chains only, and without alpha or paired-chain data the features that could be detected were limited. Sequencing depth was assumed to be roughly uniform across donors in the presence/absence analyses, though that assumption may not hold. The classifier was reported to diagnose cytomegalovirus status with high specificity and sensitivity in both the original cohort and the validation cohort. At a false discovery rate of 0.05, a later analysis linked under 20,000 TCR beta sequences to specific HLA alleles. A further reported finding was that TCR beta sequences accurately predicted the HLA-A and HLA-B alleles for most subjects in the first cohort. In a later genetic analysis, a missense DCLRE1C variant was associated with V-gene and J-gene trimming of TCR beta chains, and the association was replicated in an independent cohort. The authors suggested that the approach could potentially be extended to other disease states and immunological phenotypes. Several of the top co-occurrence clusters appeared to be linked to parvovirus B19, influenza, CMV and Epstein-Barr virus, according to a later analysis. A total of some 180 TCR beta chains were listed by the study as associated with cytomegalovirus. Correlated functional status among segregating V segments might reflect linkage disequilibrium, but an unknown experimental factor could not be ruled out. Three of the identified cytomegalovirus-associated TCR beta chains were confirmed in vitro to be specific for cytomegalovirus antigens. CMV serostatus was the only immune exposure information available for the cohort. In an earlier analysis of some 500 of the donors, most TCR beta V segments appeared in productive rearrangements about 90% or about 30% of the time, broadly matching IMGT annotations. In a later analysis, HLA-associated TCR beta chains were found to be more clonally expanded and to have lower generation probabilities than equally common non-associated chains. Most CMV-associated TCR beta chains appeared to be HLA-restricted in a later analysis, and the HLA associations seemed to be driven largely by CMV exposure. In a later genetic analysis, fewer N-insertions in productive TCRs were reported among donors in an Asian-associated ancestry cluster than the approximately 670-donor mean. Because HLA typing was missing for some donors at each locus, association tests included only the typed subset.

The CDR1 and CDR2 encoded by the germline V gene are ENHRY and SYGVKD. Reading from cysteine to phenylalanine, the CDR3 counts 19 amino acids. This entry keeps only the CDR3 DNA: 57 bases, framed from base 1. Here V drops 2 bases and J drops 4 bases, and the junction holds 9 bases not matched to any gene. The rearranged segments are TRBV10-3 and TRBJ2-6; 12 nucleotides in the junction match TRBD1. The source of this sequence is a woman in her twenties or thirties in good health and CMV-seropositive. What was sequenced was PBMCs. The CDR3 reads as follows: CAISEGGDRGRVGANVLTF. The nucleotide sequence is TGTGCCATCAGTGAGGGAGGGGACAGGGGGCGGGTCGGGGCCAACGTCCTGACTTTC.